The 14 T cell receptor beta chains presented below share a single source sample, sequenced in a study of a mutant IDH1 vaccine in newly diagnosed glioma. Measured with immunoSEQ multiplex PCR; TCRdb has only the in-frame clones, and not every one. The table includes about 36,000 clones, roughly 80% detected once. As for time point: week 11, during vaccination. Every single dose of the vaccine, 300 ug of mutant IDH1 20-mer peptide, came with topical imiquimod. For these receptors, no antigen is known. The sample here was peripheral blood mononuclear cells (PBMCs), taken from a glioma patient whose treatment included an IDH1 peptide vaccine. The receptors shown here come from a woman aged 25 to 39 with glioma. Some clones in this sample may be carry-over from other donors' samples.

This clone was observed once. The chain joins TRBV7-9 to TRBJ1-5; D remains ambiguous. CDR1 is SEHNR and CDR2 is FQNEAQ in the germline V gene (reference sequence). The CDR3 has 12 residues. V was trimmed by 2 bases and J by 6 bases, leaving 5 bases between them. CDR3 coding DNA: TGTGCCAGCAGCTTACGGTTTCAGCCCCAGCATTTT. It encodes CASSLRFQPQHF.

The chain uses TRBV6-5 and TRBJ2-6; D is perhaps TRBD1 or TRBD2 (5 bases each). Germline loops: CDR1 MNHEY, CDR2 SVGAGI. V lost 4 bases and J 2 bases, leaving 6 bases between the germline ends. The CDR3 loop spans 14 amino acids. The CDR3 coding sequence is TGTGCCAGCAGTTGGGGACCTGGGGCCAACGTCCTGACTTTC. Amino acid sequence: CASSWGPGANVLTF.

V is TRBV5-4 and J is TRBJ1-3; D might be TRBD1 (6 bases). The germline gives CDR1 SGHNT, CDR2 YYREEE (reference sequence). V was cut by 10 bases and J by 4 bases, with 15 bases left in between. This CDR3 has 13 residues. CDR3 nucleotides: TGTGCCTGTGGGAGGGACACGGGAAACACCATATATTTT. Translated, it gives CACGRDTGNTIYF.

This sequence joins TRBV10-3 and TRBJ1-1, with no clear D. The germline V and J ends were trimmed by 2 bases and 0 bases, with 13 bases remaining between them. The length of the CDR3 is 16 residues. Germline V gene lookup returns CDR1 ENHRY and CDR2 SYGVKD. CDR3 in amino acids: CAISEGPELMNTEAFF. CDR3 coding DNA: TGTGCCATCAGTGAGGGCCCTGAATTAATGAACACTGAAGCTTTCTTT.

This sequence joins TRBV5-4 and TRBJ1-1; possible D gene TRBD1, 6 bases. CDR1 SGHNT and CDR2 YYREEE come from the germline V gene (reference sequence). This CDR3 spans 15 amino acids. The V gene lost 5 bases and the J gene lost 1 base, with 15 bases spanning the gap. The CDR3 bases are TGTGCCAGCAGTTTGCAGGGGAAAGAGAACACTGAAGCTTTCTTT. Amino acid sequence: CASSLQGKENTEAFF.

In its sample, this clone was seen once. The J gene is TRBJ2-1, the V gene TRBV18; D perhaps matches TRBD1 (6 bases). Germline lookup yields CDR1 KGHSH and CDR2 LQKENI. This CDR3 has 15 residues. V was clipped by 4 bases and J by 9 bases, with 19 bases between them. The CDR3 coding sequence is TGTGCCAGCTCACTACAGGGTGGGTTGGTGAGTGAGCAGTTCTTC. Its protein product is CASSLQGGLVSEQFF.

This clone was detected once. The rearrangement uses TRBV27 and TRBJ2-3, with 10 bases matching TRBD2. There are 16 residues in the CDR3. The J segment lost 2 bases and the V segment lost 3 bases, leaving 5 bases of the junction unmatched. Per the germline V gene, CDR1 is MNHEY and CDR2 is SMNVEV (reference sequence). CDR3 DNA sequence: TGTGCCAGCAGTTTCCTAGCGGGAGTTACCACAGATACGCAGTATTTT. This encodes CASSFLAGVTTDTQYF.

The CDR3 reads CASTRRDLRDEQFF. The CDR3 DNA reads as TGTGCCAGTACCAGACGCGATTTAAGGGATGAGCAGTTCTTC. V is TRBV19 and J is TRBJ2-1; D unresolved. The CDR3 sequence is 14 residues long. V lost 7 bases to trimming and J lost 8 bases, with 18 bases between them. Germline V gene lookup returns CDR1 LNHDA and CDR2 SQIVND (reference sequence).

In DNA form, the CDR3 reads TGTGCCAGCAGCCCGGGGGACCGCACAGATACGCAGTATTTT. Residues: CASSPGDRTDTQYF. The chain joins TRBV7-9 to TRBJ2-3; possibly TRBD2 for D (6 bases). The germline V and J ends were trimmed by 5 bases and 1 base, with 10 bases remaining between them. The CDR3 sequence is 14 residues long. The germline CDR1 and CDR2 sequences are SEHNR and FQNEAQ (reference sequence).

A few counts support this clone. The CDR3 DNA reads as TGTGCCAGCAGCTCAGGACTGAATCAGCCCCAGCATTTT. This gives the protein CASSSGLNQPQHF. The J gene is TRBJ1-5, the V gene TRBV7-2; D call uncertain. CDR3 length equals 13 residues. Trimming shortened V by 4 bases and J by 4 bases, and 8 bases separated the two germline ends. From germline, CDR1 is SGHTA and CDR2 FQGNSA.

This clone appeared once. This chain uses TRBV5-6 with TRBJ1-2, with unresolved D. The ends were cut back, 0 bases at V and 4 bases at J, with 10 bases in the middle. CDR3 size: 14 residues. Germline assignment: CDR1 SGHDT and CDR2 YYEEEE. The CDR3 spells CASSLDGPLYGYTF. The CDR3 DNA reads TGTGCCAGCAGCTTGGATGGTCCCCTCTATGGCTACACCTTC. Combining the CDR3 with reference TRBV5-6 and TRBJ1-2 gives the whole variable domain DAGVTQSPTHLIKTRGQQVTLRCSPKSGHDTVSWYQQALGQGPQFIFQYYEEEERQRGNFPDRFSGHQFPNYSSELNVNALLLGDSALYLCASSLDGPLYGYTFGSGTRLTVV.

CDR3 sequence: CSVASGRGQNIQYF. DNA for the CDR3: TGCAGCGTTGCTTCGGGAAGGGGGCAAAACATTCAGTACTTC. The rearrangement links TRBV29-1 to TRBJ2-4; 7 bases agree with TRBD1. Germline V gene lookup returns CDR1 SQVTM and CDR2 ANQGSEA. V lost 4 bases and J lost 5; bases outside the gene matches: 8. This CDR3 spans 14 amino acids.

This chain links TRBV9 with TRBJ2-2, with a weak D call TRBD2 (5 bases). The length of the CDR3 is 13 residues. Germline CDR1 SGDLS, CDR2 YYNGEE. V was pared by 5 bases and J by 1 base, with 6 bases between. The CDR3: CASSGGNTGELFF. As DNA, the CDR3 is TGTGCCAGCAGTGGAGGGAACACCGGGGAGCTGTTTTTT.

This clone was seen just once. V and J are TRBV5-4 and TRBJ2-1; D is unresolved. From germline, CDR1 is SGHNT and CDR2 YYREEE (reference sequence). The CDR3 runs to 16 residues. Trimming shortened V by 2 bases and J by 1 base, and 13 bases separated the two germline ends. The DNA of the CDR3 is TGTGCCAGCAGCTTAGAAGGTAGTTTTTCCTACAATGAGCAGTTCTTC. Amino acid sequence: CASSLEGSFSYNEQFF.